In this sample, the clone carrying this TCR beta chain turned up many times. Its matching antigen is unknown. Diagnosis used clinical symptoms, serum thyroxine, TRAb, thyroid ultrasound and orbital computed tomography. The CDR3 covers 15 residues. V was clipped by 5 bases and J by 0 bases; unmatched bases: 5. Germline V gene lookup returns CDR1 SGHTA and CDR2 FQGNSA. These data are taken from a study of Graves' ophthalmopathy and Graves' hyperthyroidism. Amplification targeted the TCR beta CDR3 regions, with RNA transcripts as the source material. In the first round, RT-PCR was carried out with HTBI primers, and a multiplex PCR formed the second round. MiXCR, run by TCRdb on the multiplex PCR reads, gives a single entry per CDR3 protein. The repertoire holds under 350,000 distinct CDR3 sequences, roughly 16% seen once, with roughly an eighth in the top ten. Study observations and caveats: As the model predicted ophthalmopathy progression, it achieved a sensitivity of less than 71% and a specificity of about 72%. Blood contained most expanded thyroid clonotypes exceeding 0.001 frequency.

The sequencing input was peripheral blood. V usage is TRBV7-2 and J usage is TRBJ2-7; 9 bases match TRBD1. This receptor was identified in an adult man with Graves' ophthalmopathy. This CDR3 is CASSRSTGGSYEQYF. The CDR3 nucleotides are TGTGCCAGCAGCAGATCGACAGGGGGCTCCTACGAGCAGTACTTC. Full variable domain (remainder filled in from reference TRBV7-2 and TRBJ2-7): GAGVSQSPSNKVTEKGKDVELRCDPISGHTALYWYRQSLGQGLEFLIYFQGNSAPDKSGLPSDRFSAERTGGSVSTLTIQRTQQEDSAVYLCASSRSTGGSYEQYFGPGTRLTVT.